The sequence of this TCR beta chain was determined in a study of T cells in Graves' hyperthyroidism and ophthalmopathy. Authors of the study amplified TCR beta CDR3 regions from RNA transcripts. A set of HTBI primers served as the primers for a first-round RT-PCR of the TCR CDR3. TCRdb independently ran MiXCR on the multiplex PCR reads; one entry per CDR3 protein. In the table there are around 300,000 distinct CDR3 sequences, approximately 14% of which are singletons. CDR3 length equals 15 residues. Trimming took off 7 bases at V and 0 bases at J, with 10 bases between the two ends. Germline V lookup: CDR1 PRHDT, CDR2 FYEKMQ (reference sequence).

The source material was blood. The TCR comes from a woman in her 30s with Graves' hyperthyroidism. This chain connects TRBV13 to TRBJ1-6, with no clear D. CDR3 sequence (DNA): TGTGCCAGCATTCAATCGGGCTCCTATAATTCACCCCTCCACTTT. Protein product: CASIQSGSYNSPLHF.